The 27 T cell receptor beta chains in this list originate from one sample, sequenced in a study of cytomegalovirus exposure and HLA in healthy donors. 60 Vbeta and 13 Jbeta primers were used in PCR. The protocol was immunoSEQ multiplex PCR, while the TCRdb copy is restricted to in-frame clones and leaves out a portion. The sample holds roughly 180,000 clones, roughly 80% seen once. Sequencing was done on a sample of PBMCs. Source of these receptors: a girl aged 5 to 17 in good health and CMV-seropositive.

V usage is TRBV20-1 and J usage is TRBJ2-5; possibly TRBD2 for D (6 bases). CDR1 DFQATT and CDR2 SNEGSKA come from the germline V gene (reference sequence). The CDR3 runs to 11 residues. V lost 6 bases and J lost 5, with 10 bases in between. CDR3 region: CSAGRGETQYF. The CDR3, as DNA: TGCAGTGCCGGGAGAGGGGAGACCCAGTACTTC.

V usage is TRBV2 and J usage is TRBJ2-1; weak D call: TRBD2 (5 bases). Per the germline V gene, CDR1 is SNHLY and CDR2 is FYNNEI. This CDR3 is built from 15 residues. V was shortened by 10 bases and J by 3 bases, with 19 bases between the two germline ends. CDR3 nucleotides: TGTGCCACCCCGTTCTCCCGACTAAGCTACAATGAGCAGTTCTTC. It specifies CATPFSRLSYNEQFF.

In DNA form, the CDR3 reads TGTGCCAGCAGCTTAGCATTGGACAGGGGAGATGCAACTAATGAAAAACTGTTTTTT. It encodes CASSLALDRGDATNEKLFF. The J gene is TRBJ1-4, the V gene TRBV7-9, with 9 bases identical to TRBD1. V lost 0 bases, J lost 0 bases, and 8 bases stayed unmatched. The CDR3 is made up of 19 amino acids. The germline CDR1 and CDR2 sequences are SEHNR and FQNEAQ (reference sequence).

The rearrangement uses TRBV6-4 and TRBJ2-3, with 11 bases matching TRBD2. With V trimmed by 4 bases and J by 5 bases, 2 bases remained unmatched. CDR1 and CDR2 from the germline V gene are MRHNA and SNTAGT. The CDR3 consists of 14 residues. The chain's CDR3 is CASSVAGGRDTQYF. CDR3 in DNA: TGTGCCAGCAGTGTAGCGGGAGGGCGAGATACGCAGTATTTT.

The genes are TRBV6-1 and TRBJ1-1; D gene unclear. This CDR3 region has 13 residues. Trimming stripped 2 bases from V and 1 base from J, with 5 bases between. Germline lookup yields CDR1 MNHNS and CDR2 SASEGT. The CDR3 sequence is CASSEIRNTEAFF. As DNA, the CDR3 is TGTGCCAGCAGTGAAATCAGGAACACTGAAGCTTTCTTT.

V usage is TRBV19 and J usage is TRBJ1-5, with D possibly matching TRBD1 (6 bases). Germline V gene sequence: CDR1 LNHDA, CDR2 SQIVND (reference sequence). Trimming took 5 bases from V and 2 from J, leaving 10 bases between them. The CDR3 length is 14 residues. The CDR3 nucleotides are TGTGCCAGTAGTTTACAGGGTGGCAATCAGCCCCAGCATTTT. As protein: CASSLQGGNQPQHF. The full variable domain, completed using reference TRBV19 and TRBJ1-5, is DGGITQSPKYLFRKEGQNVTLSCEQNLNHDAMYWYRQDPGQGLRLIYYSQIVNDFQKGDIAEGYSVSREKKESFPLTVTSAQKNPTAFYLCASSLQGGNQPQHFGDGTRLSIL.

J is TRBJ1-2 and V is TRBV27; 8 bases are shared with TRBD1. CDR1 is MNHEY, CDR2 SMNVEV, per germline (reference sequence). The ends lost 6 bases at V and 3 bases at J; junction bases unmatched: 9. The CDR3 sequence is 15 residues long. DNA of the CDR3: TGTGCCAGCAGCCGCTCACAGGGGGTCTACTATGGCTACACCTTC. Translating gives CASSRSQGVYYGYTF.

The chain couples TRBV7-2 to TRBJ2-1; a weak D match, TRBD1 (6 bases). The CDR3 covers 18 residues. The V gene lost 2 bases and the J gene lost 3 bases, with 20 bases spanning the gap. Germline values: CDR1 SGHTA, CDR2 FQGNSA. The CDR3 DNA is TGTGCCAGCAGCTTATATGTCTGGACAGACAATCTCTACAATGAGCAGTTCTTC. It is translated as CASSLYVWTDNLYNEQFF.

The chain uses TRBV5-4 and TRBJ1-3; no reliable D call. V lost 4 bases and J lost 2, with 16 bases in between. Germline V gene lookup returns CDR1 SGHNT and CDR2 YYREEE (reference sequence). The CDR3 contains 16 residues. CDR3 in DNA: TGTGCCAGCAGCCCGTCGCCGGGTCTTCCTGGAAACACCATATATTTT. It translates to CASSPSPGLPGNTIYF.

This clone was observed a few times. The chain uses TRBV6-1 and TRBJ2-3, with D possibly TRBD2 on 6 matching bases. Germline V gene lookup returns CDR1 MNHNS and CDR2 SASEGT. The germline V and J ends were trimmed by 1 base and 4 bases, with 12 bases remaining between them. This CDR3 has 15 residues. CDR3 region: CASSEGGTVADTQYF. In nucleotides, the CDR3 is TGTGCCAGCAGTGAAGGCGGGACGGTCGCAGATACGCAGTATTTT.

The chain employs TRBV27 and TRBJ2-7; TRBD2 matches at 13 bases. Unmatched junction bases numbered 6, after V lost 4 bases and J lost 3 bases. The CDR3 loop spans 16 amino acids. CDR1 and CDR2 from the germline V gene are MNHEY and SMNVEV (reference sequence). DNA for the CDR3: TGTGCCAGCAGTTCGACTAGCGGGAGGAGAGTCTACGAGCAGTACTTC. Translated: CASSSTSGRRVYEQYF.

The V call is TRBV9, the J call TRBJ2-5; perhaps TRBD1 as D (5 bases). V lost 0 bases and J lost 2, with 14 bases in between. The germline CDR1 and CDR2 sequences are SGDLS and YYNGEE. The CDR3 is made up of 16 amino acids. CDR3 sequence reads: CASSVGSRAPQETQYF. For the CDR3, the DNA is TGTGCCAGCAGCGTAGGCTCCAGGGCACCGCAAGAGACCCAGTACTTC.

The V and J genes are TRBV6-1 and TRBJ1-1; perhaps TRBD1 as D (5 bases). V was trimmed by 7 bases and J by 4 bases, leaving 13 bases between them. Per germline, CDR1 MNHNS and CDR2 SASEGT. This CDR3 contains 13 residues. CDR3 in amino acids: CASIRVGSTEAFF. The CDR3 region has the DNA TGTGCCAGCATCAGGGTAGGATCCACTGAAGCTTTCTTT.

About this clone: The junction departs from germline at one end; a sequencing error may be responsible. The chain has TRBV7-7 and TRBJ2-7; 8 bases match TRBD1. The CDR3 loop spans 15 amino acids. Germline loops: CDR1 SSHAT, CDR2 FNYEAQ (reference sequence). The CDR3: CASSSGTGPFYEQYF. The CDR3 bases are TGTGCTAGCAGCTCTGGGACAGGCCCATTCTACGAGCAGTACTTC. Looking up the rest from reference TRBV7-7 and TRBJ2-7 gives the full variable domain: GAGVSQSPRYKVTKRGQDVTLRCDPISSHATLYWYQQALGQGPEFLTYFNYEAQPDKSGLPSDRFSAERPEGSISTLTIQRTEQRDSAMYRCASSSGTGPFYEQYFGPGTRLTVT.

This clone was detected once. The chain couples TRBV6-5 to TRBJ2-7, with TRBD2 matching 8 bases. The trim removed 2 bases at V and 2 bases at J, leaving 5 bases unmatched. The germline V gene encodes CDR1 MNHEY and CDR2 SVGAGI. The CDR3 runs to 15 residues. CDR3 amino acids: CASSYQREPPYEQYF. CDR3 DNA sequence: TGTGCCAGCAGTTACCAGCGGGAGCCCCCCTACGAGCAGTACTTC.

The chain links TRBV4-2 to TRBJ2-7; 11 bases map to TRBD2. Germline CDR1 is LGHNA and CDR2 is YNFKEQ. The CDR3 contains 16 residues. Trimming at V came to 1 base and at J to 3 bases, leaving 5 bases not matched to a gene. In DNA, the CDR3 is TGTGCCAGCAGCCAAGGGCGACTAGCGGGATACTACGAGCAGTACTTC. Protein product: CASSQGRLAGYYEQYF.

This rearrangement joins TRBV6-1 to TRBJ2-7, with D possibly being TRBD2 (5 bases). Germline assignment: CDR1 MNHNS and CDR2 SASEGT. The CDR3 length is 14 residues. The V and J ends lost 8 bases and 2 bases respectively, with 16 bases between them. CDR3 sequence (DNA): TGTGCCAGCCGCGAAGGGCGGGTCACCTACGAGCAGTACTTC. Protein: CASREGRVTYEQYF.

This rearrangement joins TRBV7-6 to TRBJ2-2; 13 nucleotides align to TRBD2. There are 16 residues in the CDR3. Germline CDR1 SGHVS, CDR2 FNYEAQ. Trimming took 5 bases from V and 8 from J; bases not matched to a gene: 8. The CDR3 coding sequence is TGTGCCAGCAGCCCAACTAGCGGGAGGGCCGCGGGGGAGCTGTTTTTT. Amino acid sequence: CASSPTSGRAAGELFF.

The V and J genes are TRBV7-9 and TRBJ2-5, with a weak D call TRBD2 (5 bases). V was pared by 1 base and J by 1 base, with 19 bases between. The CDR3 length is 18 residues. CDR1 and CDR2 from the germline V gene are SEHNR and FQNEAQ (reference sequence). CDR3 sequence: CASSLEYLATNPQETQYF. The CDR3 bases are TGTGCCAGCAGCTTAGAGTATTTAGCGACCAATCCCCAAGAGACCCAGTACTTC.

The chain recombines TRBV10-1 with TRBJ1-1; TRBD1 might be the D (6 bases). The V gene lost 7 bases and the J gene lost 0 bases, with 9 bases spanning the gap. Germline CDR1 WNHNN, CDR2 SYGVQD (reference sequence). The CDR3 runs 13 residues. In DNA form, the CDR3 reads TGCGCCAGCACCGCAGGGGTGAACACTGAAGCTTTCTTT. Protein product: CASTAGVNTEAFF.

This sequence joins TRBV7-3 and TRBJ1-6; D not certain. V was pared by 1 base and J by 10 bases, with 14 bases between. This CDR3 region has 15 residues. Per germline, CDR1 SGHTA and CDR2 FQGTGA. The CDR3 protein is CASSLNSGKGSPLHF. The CDR3 bases are TGTGCCAGCAGCTTAAATTCAGGAAAAGGATCACCCCTCCACTTT.

The rearrangement links TRBV5-1 to TRBJ1-2; D is unresolved. This CDR3 comprises 14 residues. The germline CDR1 and CDR2 sequences are SGHRS and YFSETQ. The ends were cut back, 5 bases at V and 7 bases at J, with 18 bases in the middle. The CDR3: CASREGGGKGGYTF. In DNA form, the CDR3 reads TGCGCCAGCAGAGAAGGTGGAGGGAAGGGTGGCTACACCTTC.

The V and J genes are TRBV7-6 and TRBJ2-7; TRBD2 matches 12 bases. Losses at the gene ends were 2 bases for V and 3 bases for J; bases not matched to a gene: 5. This CDR3 region has 16 residues. Germline CDR1 and CDR2: SGHVS and FNYEAQ. The CDR3 loop is CASSLLAGGLSYEQYF. CDR3 DNA sequence: TGTGCCAGCAGCTTACTAGCGGGAGGGCTGAGCTACGAGCAGTACTTC.

This chain connects TRBV9 to TRBJ2-7; 9 nucleotides agree with TRBD1. This CDR3 is built from 15 residues. CDR1 and CDR2 from the germline V gene are SGDLS and YYNGEE. Trimming took 3 bases from V and 3 from J; bases not matched to a gene: 7. The CDR3 reads CASSASDRGFYEQYF. DNA for the CDR3: TGTGCCAGCAGCGCATCGGACAGGGGATTCTACGAGCAGTACTTC.

The rearrangement joins TRBV5-6 to TRBJ1-1; D is unresolved. V dropped 4 bases and J dropped 3 bases, with 16 bases sitting between them. Per germline, CDR1 SGHDT and CDR2 YYEEEE. This CDR3 comprises 15 residues. The CDR3 sequence: CASSPPRPGDTEAFF. DNA of the CDR3: TGTGCCAGCAGCCCTCCGAGGCCCGGAGACACTGAAGCTTTCTTT.

V gene TRBV5-1 combines with J gene TRBJ2-5; 8 positions agree with TRBD1. V was pared by 4 bases and J by 5 bases, with 10 bases of the junction left unmatched. This CDR3 has 15 residues. The germline V gene has CDR1 SGHRS and CDR2 YFSETQ. This CDR3 is CASSADRARWETQYF. The CDR3, as DNA: TGCGCCAGCAGCGCGGACAGGGCAAGATGGGAGACCCAGTACTTC.

Note on this clone: One junction end does not reproduce the germline sequence, and a read error may be involved. This chain joins TRBV7-7 and TRBJ1-1; D unresolved. The CDR3 extends over 14 amino acids. Looked up from germline, CDR1 is SSHAT and CDR2 is FNYEAQ (reference sequence). For the CDR3, the DNA is TGTGCTAGCAGCCGATTAACGGGGAACACTGAAGCTTTCTTT. Encoded protein: CASSRLTGNTEAFF.